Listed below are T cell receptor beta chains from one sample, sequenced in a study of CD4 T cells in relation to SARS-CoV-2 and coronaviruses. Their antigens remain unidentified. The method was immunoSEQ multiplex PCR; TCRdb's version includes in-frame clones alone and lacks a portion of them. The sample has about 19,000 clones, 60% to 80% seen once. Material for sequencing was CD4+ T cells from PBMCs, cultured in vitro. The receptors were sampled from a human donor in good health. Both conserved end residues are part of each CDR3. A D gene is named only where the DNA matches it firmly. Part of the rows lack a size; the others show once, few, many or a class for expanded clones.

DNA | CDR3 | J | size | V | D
TGTGCCAGCAGCCTACAGGGTACGGGCACAGATACGCAGTATTTT | CASSLQGTGTDTQYF | TRBJ2-3 | . | TRBV7-3 | .
TGTGCCAGCAGCCCCCAGCCCCCGGACAGGGCCAACTATGGCTACACCTTC | CASSPQPPDRANYGYTF | TRBJ1-2 | . | TRBV11-2 | TRBD1
TGTGCCAGCACCCCGTTGGGACTTGCTACGGAAAAACTGTTTTTT | CASTPLGLATEKLFF | TRBJ1-4 | . | TRBV6-5 | .
TGTGCCAGCAGCCAGACAGGGGGCGCTCGGGGCTACACCTTC | CASSQTGGARGYTF | TRBJ1-2 | few | TRBV3-1/TRBV3-2 | TRBD1
TGTGCCAGCAGTCAGGGACAGGGGAGGAACGAGCAGTACTTC | CASSQGQGRNEQYF | TRBJ2-7 | . | TRBV6-5 | TRBD1
TGTGCCAGCAGTGAACGGGGGGGAAATAGCAATCAGCCCCAGCATTTT | CASSERGGNSNQPQHF | TRBJ1-5 | . | TRBV2 | .
TGTGCCAGCAGCTTACGGGTAACCTACAATGAGCAGTTCTTC | CASSLRVTYNEQFF | TRBJ2-1 | . | TRBV11-1 | .
TGCGCCAGCAGTGAGTCTAGCATTGAAGCTTTCTTT | CASSESSIEAFF | TRBJ1-1 | . | TRBV10-2 | .
TGTGCCAGCAGCTTAGGCAAGGAGCGTGAGCAGTTCTTC | CASSLGKEREQFF | TRBJ2-1 | . | TRBV13 | .
TGTGCCAGCAGCCCGACTAGCGGGGCCACAGATACGCAGTATTTT | CASSPTSGATDTQYF | TRBJ2-3 | . | TRBV7-7 | TRBD2
TGTGCCAGCACTAAGGGGTGGGAGGGGTCCTACAATGAGCAGTTCTTC | CASTKGWEGSYNEQFF | TRBJ2-1 | few | TRBV5-6 | TRBD2
TGTGCCAGTAGTAGAGGACAGGCCCCGAACACTGAAGCTTTCTTT | CASSRGQAPNTEAFF | TRBJ1-1 | once | TRBV19 | TRBD1
TGTGCCAGCAGCTTAGAGGGAGATCACACCCTCTTCTCCTATAATTCACCCCTCCACTTT | CASSLEGDHTLFSYNSPLHF | TRBJ1-6 | . | TRBV11-2 | .
TGTGCCACACGGTATCAGTGGCAGGGAACCCACGAGCAGTACTTC | CATRYQWQGTHEQYF | TRBJ2-7 | . | TRBV10-3 | .
TGTGCCACTCCTAGGACTAGCGGGAGTAACAATGAGCAGTTCTTC | CATPRTSGSNNEQFF | TRBJ2-1 | . | TRBV2 | TRBD2
TGCACGACCTCTAGCTTCAATGAGCAGTTCTTC | CTTSSFNEQFF | TRBJ2-1 | . | TRBV20-1 | .
TGCGCCAGCAGCTTGAACGGCAGAACCAGCACAGATACGCAGTATTTT | CASSLNGRTSTDTQYF | TRBJ2-3 | . | TRBV5-1 | .
TGTGCCAGTAGTATACAGGGGGCAGGACAGCCCCAGCATTTT | CASSIQGAGQPQHF | TRBJ1-5 | . | TRBV19 | TRBD1
TGTGCCAGCTCAGCAACTCCTCACTACGAGCAGTACTTC | CASSATPHYEQYF | TRBJ2-7 | few | TRBV18 | .
TGCGCCAGCAGCTTACAGGAGTCCTATAATTCACCCCTCCACTTT | CASSLQESYNSPLHF | TRBJ1-6 | . | TRBV5-1 | .
TGTGCCAGCAGCTCCAACAGGGGAAGCCAAGCTTTCTTT | CASSSNRGSQAFF | TRBJ1-1 | . | TRBV3-1/TRBV3-2 | TRBD1
TGTGCCAGCAGCTTACGGCCCGAGTCCTACGAGCAGTACTTC | CASSLRPESYEQYF | TRBJ2-7 | few | TRBV13 | .
TGTGCCAGCAGCACTGGGAGGGGACTAGCGGGAGGGGAGACCCAGTACTTC | CASSTGRGLAGGETQYF | TRBJ2-5 | . | TRBV7-7 | TRBD2
TGCGCCAGCAGCTGGACAGGGGACGGAAACACCATATATTTT | CASSWTGDGNTIYF | TRBJ1-3 | . | TRBV5-1 | TRBD1
TGCGCCAGCAGCCAAGTAGGAAGGGACTCCTACAATGAGCAGTTCTTC | CASSQVGRDSYNEQFF | TRBJ2-1 | . | TRBV4-1 | .
TGTGCCATCAGTGAAAAGGGAGCGCCTGAAGCTTTCTTT | CAISEKGAPEAFF | TRBJ1-1 | . | TRBV10-3 | .
TGTGCCAGCAGCCCCCGGACAGGCGGCTACACCTTC | CASSPRTGGYTF | TRBJ1-2 | . | TRBV7-2 | TRBD1
TGTGCCAGGCCGGCAGTTAGCAATCAGCCCCAGCATTTT | CARPAVSNQPQHF | TRBJ1-5 | few | TRBV2 | .
TGTGCCAGCAGTGACCGACTAGCGGGCCCCGAGGACGGGGAGCTGTTTTTT | CASSDRLAGPEDGELFF | TRBJ2-2 | . | TRBV25-1 | TRBD2
TGTGCCTGGAAGGAGGATGGCTACACCTTC | CAWKEDGYTF | TRBJ1-2 | . | TRBV30 | .